Below, 18 T cell receptor beta chains from the same sample are listed, as sequenced in a study of blood T cell repertoires in COVID-19. Assay used: immunoSEQ multiplex PCR; TCRdb lists only in-frame clones, some missing. The profile covers some 210,000 clones, with about 83% appearing a single time and roughly 7.6% taken by the ten largest. The sample consisted of peripheral blood. These receptors all come from a woman aged 45-60 years with active or convalescent COVID-19.

V is TRBV6-5 and J is TRBJ1-5; TRBD1 aligns across 8 bases. The CDR3 loop spans 15 amino acids. V was clipped by 6 bases and J by 1 base; unmatched bases: 5. Looked up from germline, CDR1 is MNHEY and CDR2 is SVGAGI. This CDR3 reads CASRDRGSSNQPQHF. The CDR3 DNA reads as TGTGCCAGCAGAGACAGGGGTTCCAGCAATCAGCCCCAGCATTTT.

CDR3 sequence (DNA): TGTGCCAGCAGTCTGGGGGCGGTCAATGAGCAGTTCTTC. It codes for CASSLGAVNEQFF. The V call is TRBV12-3 or TRBV12-4, the J call TRBJ2-1, with a tentative D call TRBD1 (6 bases). The CDR3 is made up of 13 amino acids. Trimming took 5 bases from V and 6 from J, leaving 11 bases between them.

The chain uses TRBV28 and TRBJ1-2, with D uncertain. The V gene lost 6 bases and the J gene lost 4 bases, with 18 bases spanning the gap. The CDR3 is 15 amino acids. In germline, CDR1 is MDHEN, CDR2 SYDVKM. The CDR3 DNA is TGTGCCAGCAGCCTCGGTGTCCAGGTCGGCTATGGCTACACCTTC. It translates to CASSLGVQVGYGYTF.

The chain carries TRBV3-1 (or the pseudogene TRBV3-2) and TRBJ2-1; 10 bases fit TRBD2. This CDR3 has 18 amino acids. Germline V gives CDR1 LGHDT, CDR2 YNNKEL (reference sequence). The V segment lost 0 bases and the J segment 11 bases; nucleotides outside the gene matches: 16. Written as DNA, the CDR3 is TGTGCCAGCAGCCAAGATTATAGCTCACTAGCGGGAAACATAAAGCAGTTCTTC. Translation gives CASSQDYSSLAGNIKQFF.

This chain connects TRBV29-1 to TRBJ2-7; 7 nucleotides agree with TRBD2. Germline V CDR1 and CDR2: SQVTM, ANQGSEA. After removal of 4 bases from V and 3 bases from J, the junction contained 9 bases not matched to a gene. This CDR3 is built from 14 residues. The CDR3 DNA reads TGCAGCGTTGGAAGTGGCGGGAGTGTCTACGAGCAGTACTTC. Translation: CSVGSGGSVYEQYF.

The CDR3 sequence: CASSAWHVGDRVGSGANVLTF. In nucleotides, the CDR3 is TGTGCCAGCTCCGCCTGGCACGTGGGGGACAGGGTAGGCTCTGGGGCCAACGTCCTGACTTTC. This chain joins TRBV28 and TRBJ2-6; 9 bases align to TRBD1. CDR3 length equals 21 residues. J lost 0 bases, V lost 8 bases, and 20 bases had no gene match. CDR1 is MDHEN and CDR2 is SYDVKM in the germline V gene.

The chain uses TRBV6-6 and TRBJ2-1; D remains unclear. There are 15 residues in the CDR3. Germline CDR1 MNHNY, CDR2 SVGAGI (reference sequence). Trimming removed 6 bases at V and 4 bases at J, with 16 bases between. The CDR3 loop is CASSRDIPAYNEQFF. In DNA, the CDR3 is TGTGCCAGCAGCCGAGACATTCCCGCGTACAATGAGCAGTTCTTC.

The chain combines TRBV2 with TRBJ2-5; unclear D gene. Germline V gives CDR1 SNHLY, CDR2 FYNNEI. The CDR3 is made up of 14 amino acids. Deletions cut 2 bases from V and 5 bases from J, with 12 bases between. The CDR3 reads CASSESGFGETQYF. CDR3 coding DNA: TGTGCCAGCAGTGAATCCGGGTTCGGGGAGACCCAGTACTTC. Variable domain in full (rest from reference TRBV2 and TRBJ2-5): EPEVTQTPSHQVTQMGQEVILRCVPISNHLYFYWYRQILGQKVEFLVSFYNNEISEKSEIFDDQFSVERPDGSNFTLKIRSTKLEDSAMYFCASSESGFGETQYFGPGTRLLVL.

The chain has TRBV27 and TRBJ2-1, with 10 nucleotides matching TRBD2. This CDR3 spans 16 amino acids. The V gene's germline CDR1 is MNHEY and CDR2 SMNVEV (reference sequence). Trimming removed 6 bases from V and 7 bases from J; junction bases left unmatched: 12. CDR3 coding DNA: TGTGCCAGCAGGCAACCCACTAGCGGGATTGGGAATGAGCAGTTCTTC. Translated: CASRQPTSGIGNEQFF.

The count of this clone is one. This chain uses TRBV29-1 with TRBJ1-2; D not resolved. The CDR3 runs 14 residues. Germline loops: CDR1 SQVTM, CDR2 ANQGSEA. The V end lost 7 bases, the J end lost 2 bases, and 17 bases lay between the germline ends. Here the CDR3 DNA reads TGCAGCGCCCGAACCCTCTGGCCCAACTATGGCTACACCTTC. It is translated as CSARTLWPNYGYTF.

The chain links TRBV27 to TRBJ2-4, with TRBD2 matching over 7 bases. The germline gives CDR1 MNHEY, CDR2 SMNVEV (reference sequence). J lost 1 base, V lost 5 bases, and 5 bases had no gene match. CDR3 length equals 15 residues. The CDR3 DNA is TGTGCCAGCAGTAGGACGGGGGGTGCCAAAAACATTCAGTACTTC. Amino acids: CASSRTGGAKNIQYF.

This clone was detected a few times. The chain joins TRBV7-4 to TRBJ1-5; 7 bases are shared with TRBD1. V dropped 1 base and J dropped 6; count of bases not matched to a gene: 3. Germline V gene sequence: CDR1 SGHVT, CDR2 SQSDAQ. There are 14 residues in the CDR3. CDR3 amino acids: CASSLDRGGQPQHF. The CDR3 DNA reads as TGTGCCAGCAGCTTAGACAGGGGTGGTCAGCCCCAGCATTTT.

The V and J genes are TRBV10-1 and TRBJ2-7; 9 bases agree with TRBD1. Germline lookup yields CDR1 WNHNN and CDR2 SYGVQD (reference sequence). CDR3 length equals 15 residues. The V gene end was trimmed by 4 bases and the J gene end by 6 bases; junction bases not matched to a gene: 10. The CDR3 region is CASSGPGQGLSEQYF. For the CDR3, the DNA is TGCGCCAGCAGTGGGCCGGGACAGGGTCTCTCCGAGCAGTACTTC.

The chain links TRBV14 to TRBJ1-1, with D tentatively TRBD1 (6 bases). Germline CDR1 reads SGHDN; CDR2 reads FVKESK. V lost 8 bases and J lost 1, with 17 bases in between. This CDR3 has 15 residues. The CDR3 DNA sequence: TGTGCCAGCTCGAGCCAACAGGGAGCGAACACTGAAGCTTTCTTT. Its protein product is CASSSQQGANTEAFF.

This chain links TRBV11-2 with TRBJ1-2; tentatively, D is TRBD1 (6 bases). Trimming cost V 5 bases and J 7 bases, with 14 bases left between them. The CDR3 sequence is 13 residues long. CDR1 is SGHAT, CDR2 FQNNGV, per germline. CDR3 nucleotide sequence: TGTGCCAGCAGCCGAACCCAGGGGTTTGGCTACACCTTC. It yields the protein CASSRTQGFGYTF. The full variable domain, completed using reference TRBV11-2 and TRBJ1-2, is EAGVAQSPRYKIIEKRQSVAFWCNPISGHATLYWYQQILGQGPKLLIQFQNNGVVDDSQLPKDRFSAERLKGVDSTLKIQPAKLEDSAVYLCASSRTQGFGYTFGSGTRLTVV.

A word on this clone: Other DNA sequences in this sample translate to the same CDR3. The V call is TRBV20-1, the J call TRBJ2-5, with D possibly matching TRBD1 (5 bases). This CDR3 spans 11 amino acids. With 7 bases removed from V and 2 bases from J, the gap between germline ends came to 8 bases. CDR1 and CDR2 from the germline V gene are DFQATT and SNEGSKA (reference sequence). Written as DNA, the CDR3 is TGCAGTGGGACATTTCAAGAGACCCAGTACTTC. Protein sequence: CSGTFQETQYF.

The chain joins TRBV18 to TRBJ2-5; D ambiguous. Germline V gives CDR1 KGHSH, CDR2 LQKENI. The V end lost 0 bases, the J end lost 1 base, and 6 bases lay between the germline ends. The CDR3 spans 14 residues. The CDR3 sequence is CASSPPLGQETQYF. In nucleotides, the CDR3 is TGTGCCAGCTCACCACCCCTCGGCCAAGAGACCCAGTACTTC.

This clone was observed a few times. The rearrangement links TRBV24-1 to TRBJ1-1; TRBD1 matches 10 bases. V shed 3 bases and J 9 bases; nucleotides not matched to a gene: 12. Looked up from germline, CDR1 is KGHDR and CDR2 is SFDVKD. This CDR3 region has 16 residues. CDR3 DNA: TGTGCCACCAGTGATCTCCCTGGACAGGGGGAATCACAAGCTTTCTTT. This sequence encodes CATSDLPGQGESQAFF.